Following are 16 T cell receptor beta chains from one sample sequenced in a study of cytomegalovirus exposure and HLA in healthy donors. PCR used 60 Vbeta primers and 13 Jbeta primers. TCRdb keeps only in-frame clones here, not all; method: immunoSEQ multiplex PCR. Of more than 85,000 clones listed, around 74% are singletons. What was sequenced was PBMCs. These TCRs come from a male donor in good health and CMV-seropositive.

The rearrangement joins TRBV19 to TRBJ1-2; 9 bases agree with TRBD1. Trimming cost V 4 bases and J 4 bases; bases outside gene matches: 4. CDR3 length: 14 residues. The germline V gene has CDR1 LNHDA and CDR2 SQIVND (reference sequence). Here the CDR3 DNA reads TGTGCCAGTAGTACGAGGACAGGGGTCTATGGCTACACCTTC. Residues: CASSTRTGVYGYTF.

The chain carries TRBV2 and TRBJ2-1; the match to TRBD2 covers 8 bases. Trimming at V came to 6 bases and at J to 12 bases, leaving 13 bases not matched to a gene. This CDR3 region has 14 residues. The germline CDR1 and CDR2 sequences are SNHLY and FYNNEI. The CDR3 nucleotides are TGTGCCAGCAGCATACTAGGACTAGCAGATAGGCAGTTCTTC. This gives the protein CASSILGLADRQFF.

The rearrangement joins TRBV19 to TRBJ1-4; D unclear. The CDR3 runs to 14 residues. V lost 7 bases to trimming and J lost 5 bases, with 14 bases between them. Germline lookup yields CDR1 LNHDA and CDR2 SQIVND (reference sequence). The CDR3 spells CASTMGGVNEKLFF. In nucleotides, the CDR3 is TGTGCCAGTACCATGGGCGGGGTCAATGAAAAACTGTTTTTT.

This chain links TRBV5-1 with TRBJ1-6, with D uncertain. V lost 4 bases and J 5 bases, leaving 13 bases between the germline ends. This CDR3 has 15 amino acids. The germline V gene has CDR1 SGHRS and CDR2 YFSETQ. CDR3 nucleotides: TGCGCCAGCAGCACCCTACAAGGAGATAATTCACCCCTCCACTTT. Translating it yields CASSTLQGDNSPLHF.

The chain is built from TRBV5-4 and TRBJ1-4; 7 bases agree with TRBD1. V trimming: 4 bases; J trimming: 5 bases; junction bases outside the gene matches: 5. The CDR3 totals 14 residues. Germline CDR1 SGHNT, CDR2 YYREEE (reference sequence). The CDR3 sequence: CASSQDRTNEKLFF. The CDR3 region has the DNA TGTGCCAGCAGCCAGGACAGGACAAATGAAAAACTGTTTTTT.

The genes are TRBV5-5 and TRBJ1-2, with TRBD1 as a possible D gene (5 bases). V was shortened by 4 bases and J by 2 bases, with 15 bases between the two germline ends. The length of the CDR3 is 15 residues. Germline V gene data show CDR1 as SGHKS and CDR2 as YYEKEE (reference sequence). CDR3 sequence reads: CASSRAPDRNYGYTF. In DNA, the CDR3 is TGTGCCAGCAGCCGTGCCCCTGACAGAAACTATGGCTACACCTTC.

The genes are TRBV28 and TRBJ2-1; TRBD1 agrees at 8 bases. The CDR3 spans 15 residues. Looked up from germline, CDR1 is MDHEN and CDR2 is SYDVKM. V gave up 7 bases and J gave up 3 bases; unmatched junction bases: 8. CDR3: CASTKTGALYNEQFF. CDR3 sequence (DNA): TGTGCCAGCACCAAGACAGGGGCCCTCTACAATGAGCAGTTCTTC. The entire variable domain, with the rest obtained from reference TRBV28 and TRBJ2-1, is as follows: DVKVTQSSRYLVKRTGEKVFLECVQDMDHENMFWYRQDPGLGLRLIYFSYDVKMKEKGDIPEGYSVSREKKERFSLILESASTNQTSMYLCASTKTGALYNEQFFGPGTRLTVL.

The table lists this clone with a few counts. This chain connects TRBV5-6 to TRBJ1-1; 8 nucleotides agree with TRBD1. Losses at the gene ends were 3 bases for V and 4 bases for J; bases not matched to a gene: 8. The germline V gene encodes CDR1 SGHDT and CDR2 YYEEEE. This CDR3 region has 15 residues. CDR3 coding DNA: TGTGCCAGCAGCTGGGGCGGACAGGGCTTCACTGAAGCTTTCTTT. Amino acid sequence: CASSWGGQGFTEAFF.

The chain has TRBV5-1 and TRBJ2-2; D is perhaps TRBD2 (5 bases). The CDR3 contains 14 residues. CDR1 is SGHRS, CDR2 YFSETQ, per germline. Trimming removed 6 bases from V and 6 bases from J, with 15 bases in between. For the CDR3, the DNA is TGCGCCAGCACCCCCGAGCTGGAGGCCGGGGAGCTGTTTTTT. It yields the protein CASTPELEAGELFF.

This rearrangement joins TRBV29-1 to TRBJ2-7; 7 nucleotides agree with TRBD1. CDR1 SQVTM and CDR2 ANQGSEA come from the germline V gene. V was clipped by 4 bases and J by 3 bases; unmatched bases: 3. This CDR3 has 12 residues. This CDR3 is CSVGRGLYEQYF. The CDR3 DNA is TGCAGCGTTGGTAGGGGGCTCTACGAGCAGTACTTC.

The DNA of the CDR3 is TGTGCCAGCGTTAGAGCCGGGACAGGGAGTCTAAAGCAGTACTTC. Amino acids: CASVRAGTGSLKQYF. The chain joins TRBV2 to TRBJ2-7, with TRBD1 matching 9 bases. The CDR3 runs 15 residues. Germline V CDR1 and CDR2: SNHLY, FYNNEI. The V segment lost 8 bases and the J segment 8 bases; nucleotides outside the gene matches: 16. The full variable domain, rest sourced from reference TRBV2 and TRBJ2-7, is EPEVTQTPSHQVTQMGQEVILRCVPISNHLYFYWYRQILGQKVEFLVSFYNNEISEKSEIFDDQFSVERPDGSNFTLKIRSTKLEDSAMYFCASVRAGTGSLKQYFGPGTRLTVT.

This rearrangement joins TRBV11-2 to TRBJ2-2; a weak D match, TRBD1 (6 bases). The CDR3 sequence is 16 residues long. The germline V gene encodes CDR1 SGHAT and CDR2 FQNNGV. The germline V and J ends were trimmed by 3 bases and 0 bases, with 11 bases remaining between them. The DNA for the CDR3 is TGTGCCAGCAGCTTGTTAACAGGGACGAACACCGGGGAGCTGTTTTTT. It codes for CASSLLTGTNTGELFF.

The rearrangement joins TRBV5-4 to TRBJ1-3, with a tentative D call TRBD1 (5 bases). The CDR3 is 15 amino acids. V lost 3 bases and J 3 bases, leaving 13 bases between the germline ends. The V gene's germline CDR1 is SGHNT and CDR2 YYREEE (reference sequence). The CDR3 loop reads CASSSNPTDGNTIYF. CDR3 coding DNA: TGTGCCAGCAGCTCTAATCCGACAGATGGAAACACCATATATTTT.

This clone was found many times. The rearrangement links TRBV9 to TRBJ2-1; a possible D gene is TRBD1 (6 bases). Trimming pared 0 bases from V and 7 bases from J, leaving 14 bases between. This CDR3 contains 15 residues. Per germline, CDR1 SGDLS and CDR2 YYNGEE. The CDR3 loop is CASSVVWTANNEQFF. The DNA for the CDR3 is TGTGCCAGCAGCGTAGTCTGGACAGCCAATAATGAGCAGTTCTTC.

This clone was seen once. The chain joins TRBV9 to TRBJ1-1; D is possibly TRBD1 (5 bases). There are 15 residues in the CDR3. Between the trimmed V and J ends, which lost 2 bases and 5 bases, there was a span of 16 bases. CDR1 and CDR2 from the germline V gene are SGDLS and YYNGEE. The CDR3 sequence is CASSVNTNRGTEAFF. CDR3 in DNA: TGTGCCAGCAGCGTGAATACCAATAGGGGAACTGAAGCTTTCTTT. Complete variable domain (other parts from reference TRBV9 and TRBJ1-1): DSGVTQTPKHLITATGQRVTLRCSPRSGDLSVYWYQQSLDQGLQFLIQYYNGEERAKGNILERFSAQQFPDLHSELNLSSLELGDSALYFCASSVNTNRGTEAFFGQGTRLTVV.

This clone has more than one count but fewer than ten. J is TRBJ1-6 and V is TRBV4-1, with a possible D match to TRBD1 (5 bases). V dropped 2 bases and J dropped 3 bases, with 17 bases sitting between them. The length of the CDR3 is 18 residues. Germline loops: CDR1 MGHRA, CDR2 YSYEKL. The CDR3 DNA reads TGCGCCAGCAGCCAAAGAGGATCGTGGCAGGGCTATAATTCACCCCTCCACTTT. It specifies CASSQRGSWQGYNSPLHF.